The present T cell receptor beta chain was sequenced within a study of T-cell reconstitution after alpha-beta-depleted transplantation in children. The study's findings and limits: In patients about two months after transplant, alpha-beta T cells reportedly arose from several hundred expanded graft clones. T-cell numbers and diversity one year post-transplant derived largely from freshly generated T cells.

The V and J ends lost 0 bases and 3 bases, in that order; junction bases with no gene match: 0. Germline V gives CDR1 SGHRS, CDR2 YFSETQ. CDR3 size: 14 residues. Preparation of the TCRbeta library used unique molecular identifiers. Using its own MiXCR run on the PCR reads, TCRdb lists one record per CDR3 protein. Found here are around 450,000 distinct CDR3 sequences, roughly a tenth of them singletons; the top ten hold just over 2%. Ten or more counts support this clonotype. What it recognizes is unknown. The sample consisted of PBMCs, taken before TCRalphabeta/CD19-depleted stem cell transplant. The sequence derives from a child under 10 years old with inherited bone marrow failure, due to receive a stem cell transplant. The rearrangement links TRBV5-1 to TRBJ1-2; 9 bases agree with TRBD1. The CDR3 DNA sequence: TGCGCCAGCAGCTTGGGGGACAGGGACTATGGCTACACCTTC. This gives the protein CASSLGDRDYGYTF.